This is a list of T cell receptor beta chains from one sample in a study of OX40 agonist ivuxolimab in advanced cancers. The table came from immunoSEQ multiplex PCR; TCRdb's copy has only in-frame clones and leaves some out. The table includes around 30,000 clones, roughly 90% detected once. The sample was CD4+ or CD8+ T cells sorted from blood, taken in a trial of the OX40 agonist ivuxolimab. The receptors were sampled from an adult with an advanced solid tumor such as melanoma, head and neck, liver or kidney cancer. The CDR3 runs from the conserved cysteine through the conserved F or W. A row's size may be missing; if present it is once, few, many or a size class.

cdr3_aa: CASSQEGPQGSYEQYF
v_call: TRBV4-1
clone_size: -
j_call: TRBJ2-7

cdr3_aa: CASSLGDRGYEQYF
v_call: TRBV27
clone_size: -
j_call: TRBJ2-7

cdr3_aa: CASSLYSGSSYNEQFF
v_call: TRBV7-2
clone_size: -
j_call: TRBJ2-1

cdr3_aa: CASSLTRDEQFF
v_call: TRBV7-9
clone_size: -
j_call: TRBJ2-1

cdr3_aa: CASSSSSADTEAFF
v_call: TRBV27
clone_size: -
j_call: TRBJ1-1

cdr3_aa: CSAGLAVMDEQYF
v_call: TRBV29-1
clone_size: -
j_call: TRBJ2-7

cdr3_aa: CASSFSGGAYNEQFF
v_call: TRBV11-3
clone_size: -
j_call: TRBJ2-1

cdr3_aa: CASSPTGGSPLHF
v_call: TRBV27
clone_size: -
j_call: TRBJ1-6

cdr3_aa: CASSLSARGLEKLFF
v_call: TRBV27
clone_size: -
j_call: TRBJ1-4

cdr3_aa: CASSSLDRDDYTEAFF
v_call: TRBV5-4
clone_size: -
j_call: TRBJ1-1

cdr3_aa: CASTFGFVDTQYF
v_call: TRBV2
clone_size: -
j_call: TRBJ2-3

cdr3_aa: CASSLGVTGGNYGYTF
v_call: TRBV27
clone_size: -
j_call: TRBJ1-2

cdr3_aa: CASSEGAEQYF
v_call: TRBV6-4
clone_size: -
j_call: TRBJ2-7

cdr3_aa: CASSSSRVAKNIQYF
v_call: TRBV7-8
clone_size: -
j_call: TRBJ2-4

cdr3_aa: CASSPLNQPQHF
v_call: TRBV7-6
clone_size: -
j_call: TRBJ1-5

cdr3_aa: CSVEDLEAVLVNEQFF
v_call: TRBV29-1
clone_size: -
j_call: TRBJ2-1

cdr3_aa: CASRAPGQGFTGELFF
v_call: TRBV2
clone_size: -
j_call: TRBJ2-2

cdr3_aa: CASSQELAGGAYEQYF
v_call: TRBV4-1
clone_size: -
j_call: TRBJ2-7

cdr3_aa: CASSIDLGGATEAFF
v_call: TRBV19
clone_size: -
j_call: TRBJ1-1

cdr3_aa: CASSGRQGAIDTGELFF
v_call: TRBV28
clone_size: -
j_call: TRBJ2-2

cdr3_aa: CASSHGGTEQFF
v_call: TRBV4-1
clone_size: -
j_call: TRBJ2-1

cdr3_aa: CASSSGTNPYEQYF
v_call: TRBV7-9
clone_size: -
j_call: TRBJ2-7

cdr3_aa: CASSPSWGQTDSPLHF
v_call: TRBV6-6
clone_size: -
j_call: TRBJ1-6

cdr3_aa: CASSLVLGDQETQYF
v_call: TRBV11-2
clone_size: -
j_call: TRBJ2-5

cdr3_aa: CASSQDPERNTGELSF
v_call: TRBV4-3
clone_size: -
j_call: TRBJ2-2

cdr3_aa: CASSFTSSYNEQFF
v_call: TRBV27
clone_size: -
j_call: TRBJ2-1

cdr3_aa: CASSDGRAYEQYF
v_call: TRBV10-2
clone_size: once
j_call: TRBJ2-7

cdr3_aa: CASSLDSGGIYNEQFF
v_call: TRBV13
clone_size: -
j_call: TRBJ2-1

cdr3_aa: CASSSGGDYNEQFF
v_call: TRBV19
clone_size: -
j_call: TRBJ2-1

cdr3_aa: CASSVSGGVNEQYF
v_call: TRBV9
clone_size: -
j_call: TRBJ2-7

cdr3_aa: CASSDGTGEEAFF
v_call: TRBV5-4
clone_size: once
j_call: TRBJ1-1

cdr3_aa: CASSLNSYNEQFF
v_call: TRBV27
clone_size: few
j_call: TRBJ2-1

cdr3_aa: CASSLGFGHSQYF
v_call: TRBV7-6
clone_size: -
j_call: TRBJ2-3

cdr3_aa: CASSRQPSANEKLFF
v_call: TRBV6-5
clone_size: -
j_call: TRBJ1-4

cdr3_aa: CASSPNRGHNQPQHF
v_call: TRBV19
clone_size: -
j_call: TRBJ1-5

cdr3_aa: CASSFVQETQYF
v_call: TRBV28
clone_size: -
j_call: TRBJ2-5

cdr3_aa: CASSPQGYYEQYF
v_call: TRBV28
clone_size: few
j_call: TRBJ2-7

cdr3_aa: CAISGGGMGYGYTF
v_call: TRBV10-3
clone_size: -
j_call: TRBJ1-2

cdr3_aa: CASSYGTGWATEAFF
v_call: TRBV6-6
clone_size: -
j_call: TRBJ1-1

cdr3_aa: CASSLLSGGTDTQYF
v_call: TRBV5-1
clone_size: -
j_call: TRBJ2-3

cdr3_aa: CASSRSDRLYEKLFF
v_call: TRBV7-9
clone_size: -
j_call: TRBJ1-4

cdr3_aa: CASSEKESGELFF
v_call: TRBV6-4
clone_size: -
j_call: TRBJ2-2

cdr3_aa: CSATGFTEAFF
v_call: TRBV20-1
clone_size: -
j_call: TRBJ1-1

cdr3_aa: CASTQQGQAYEQYF
v_call: TRBV13
clone_size: -
j_call: TRBJ2-7

cdr3_aa: CAWSVNEKLFF
v_call: TRBV30
clone_size: once
j_call: TRBJ1-4

cdr3_aa: CASSVVTGGWTDTQYF
v_call: TRBV9
clone_size: -
j_call: TRBJ2-3

cdr3_aa: CASSQGGGTETQYF
v_call: TRBV4-3
clone_size: -
j_call: TRBJ2-5

cdr3_aa: CASSYNLGAYNEQFF
v_call: TRBV10-1
clone_size: -
j_call: TRBJ2-1

cdr3_aa: CASSLTNTEAFF
v_call: TRBV11-1
clone_size: -
j_call: TRBJ1-1

cdr3_aa: CASSAPGQIYNEQFF
v_call: TRBV6-5
clone_size: -
j_call: TRBJ2-1

cdr3_aa: CASSQESDGTYEQYF
v_call: TRBV4-1
clone_size: -
j_call: TRBJ2-7

cdr3_aa: CASSYGLDSNSPLHF
v_call: TRBV6-6
clone_size: -
j_call: TRBJ1-6

cdr3_aa: CASSLGRPPLESDTQYF
v_call: TRBV11-3
clone_size: -
j_call: TRBJ2-3

cdr3_aa: CASSSSGTGWSTGELFF
v_call: TRBV19
clone_size: -
j_call: TRBJ2-2

cdr3_aa: CASSAQGGADTQYF
v_call: TRBV27
clone_size: -
j_call: TRBJ2-3